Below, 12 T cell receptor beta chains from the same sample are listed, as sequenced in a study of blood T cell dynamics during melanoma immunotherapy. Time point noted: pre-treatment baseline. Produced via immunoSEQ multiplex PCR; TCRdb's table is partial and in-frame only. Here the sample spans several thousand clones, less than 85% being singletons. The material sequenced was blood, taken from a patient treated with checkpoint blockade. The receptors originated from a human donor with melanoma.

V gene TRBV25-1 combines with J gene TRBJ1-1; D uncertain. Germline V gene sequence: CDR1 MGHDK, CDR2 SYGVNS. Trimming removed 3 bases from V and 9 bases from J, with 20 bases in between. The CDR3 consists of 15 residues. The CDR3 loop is CASSDISGDGSQAFF. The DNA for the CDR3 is TGTGCCAGCAGTGACATCTCAGGAGACGGTTCTCAAGCTTTCTTT.

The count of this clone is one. The CDR3 DNA sequence: TGTGCCAGCAGCTTAGCAGGGACAGGAGGGGTCGATGGCTACACCTTC. Its protein product is CASSLAGTGGVDGYTF. The rearrangement links TRBV7-2 to TRBJ1-2, with TRBD1 identical over 8 bases. The J segment lost 6 bases and the V segment lost 0 bases, leaving 9 bases of the junction unmatched. Germline V gives CDR1 SGHTA, CDR2 FQGNSA. The CDR3 covers 16 residues.

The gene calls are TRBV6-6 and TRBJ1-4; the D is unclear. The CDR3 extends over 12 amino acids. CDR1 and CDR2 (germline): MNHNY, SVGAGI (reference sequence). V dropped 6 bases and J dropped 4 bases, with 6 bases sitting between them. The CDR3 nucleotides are TGTGCCAGCAGACGGATTAATGAAAAACTGTTTTTT. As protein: CASRRINEKLFF.

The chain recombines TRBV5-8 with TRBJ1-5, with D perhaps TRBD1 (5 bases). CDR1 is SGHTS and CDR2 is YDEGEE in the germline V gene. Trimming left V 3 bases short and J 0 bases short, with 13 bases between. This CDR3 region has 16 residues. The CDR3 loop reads CASSSRVGDSNQPQHF. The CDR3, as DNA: TGTGCCAGCAGCTCCAGGGTTGGGGATAGCAATCAGCCCCAGCATTTT.

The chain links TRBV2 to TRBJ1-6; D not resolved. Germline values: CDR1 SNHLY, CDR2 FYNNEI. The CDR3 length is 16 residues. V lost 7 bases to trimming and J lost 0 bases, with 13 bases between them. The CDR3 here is CASTYELSSYNSPLHF. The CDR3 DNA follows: TGTGCCAGCACTTATGAACTGAGCTCCTATAATTCACCCCTCCACTTT.

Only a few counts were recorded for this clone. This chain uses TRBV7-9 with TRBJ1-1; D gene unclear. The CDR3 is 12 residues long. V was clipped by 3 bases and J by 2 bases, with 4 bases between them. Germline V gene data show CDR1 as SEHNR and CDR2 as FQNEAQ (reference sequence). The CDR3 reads CASSFSNTEAFF. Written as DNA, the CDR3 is TGTGCCAGCAGCTTTTCCAACACTGAAGCTTTCTTT.

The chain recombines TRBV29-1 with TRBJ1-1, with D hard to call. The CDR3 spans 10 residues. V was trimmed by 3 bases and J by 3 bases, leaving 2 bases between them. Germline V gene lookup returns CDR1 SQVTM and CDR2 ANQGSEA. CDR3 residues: CSVEDTEAFF. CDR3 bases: TGCAGCGTTGAGGACACTGAAGCTTTCTTT.

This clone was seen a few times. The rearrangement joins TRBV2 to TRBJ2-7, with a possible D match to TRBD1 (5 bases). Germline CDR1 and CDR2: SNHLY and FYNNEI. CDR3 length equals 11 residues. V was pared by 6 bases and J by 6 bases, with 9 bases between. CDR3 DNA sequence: TGTGCCAGCAGAGGGGCGGTCGAGCAGTACTTC. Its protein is CASRGAVEQYF.

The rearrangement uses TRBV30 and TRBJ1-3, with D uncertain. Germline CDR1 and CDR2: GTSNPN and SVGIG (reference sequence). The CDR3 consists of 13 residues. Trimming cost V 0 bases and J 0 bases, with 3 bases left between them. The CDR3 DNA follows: TGTGCCTGGAGTGTCTACTCTGGAAACACCATATATTTT. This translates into CAWSVYSGNTIYF.

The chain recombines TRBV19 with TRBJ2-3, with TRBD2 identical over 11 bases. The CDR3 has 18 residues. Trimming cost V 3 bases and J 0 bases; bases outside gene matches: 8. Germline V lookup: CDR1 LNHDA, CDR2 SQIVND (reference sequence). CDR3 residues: CASSITSGGVTSTDTQYF. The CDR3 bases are TGTGCCAGTAGTATTACTAGCGGGGGAGTCACTAGCACAGATACGCAGTATTTT.

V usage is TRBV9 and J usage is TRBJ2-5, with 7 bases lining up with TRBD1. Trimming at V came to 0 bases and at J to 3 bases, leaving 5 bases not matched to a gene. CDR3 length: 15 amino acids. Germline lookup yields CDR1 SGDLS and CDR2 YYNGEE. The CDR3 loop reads CASSVGAGGEETQYF. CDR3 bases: TGTGCCAGCAGCGTAGGGGCAGGGGGAGAAGAGACCCAGTACTTC.

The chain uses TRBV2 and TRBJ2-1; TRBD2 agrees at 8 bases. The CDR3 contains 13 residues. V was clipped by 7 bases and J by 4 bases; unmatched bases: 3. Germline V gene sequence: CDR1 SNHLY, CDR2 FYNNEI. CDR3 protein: CASKAGEYNEQFF. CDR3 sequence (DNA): TGTGCCAGCAAAGCGGGGGAGTACAATGAGCAGTTCTTC.